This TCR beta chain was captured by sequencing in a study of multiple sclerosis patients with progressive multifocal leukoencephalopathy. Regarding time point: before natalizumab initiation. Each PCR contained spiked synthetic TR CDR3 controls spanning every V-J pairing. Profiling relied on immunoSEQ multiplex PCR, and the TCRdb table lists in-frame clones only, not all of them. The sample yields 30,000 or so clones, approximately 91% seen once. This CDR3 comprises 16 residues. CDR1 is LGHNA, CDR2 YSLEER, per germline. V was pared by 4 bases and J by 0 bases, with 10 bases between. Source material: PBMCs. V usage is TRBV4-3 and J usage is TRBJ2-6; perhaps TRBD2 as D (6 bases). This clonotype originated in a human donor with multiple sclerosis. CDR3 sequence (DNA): TGCGCCAGCAGCCGGGACTCCGCCTCTGGGGCCAACGTCCTGACTTTC. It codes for CASSRDSASGANVLTF.